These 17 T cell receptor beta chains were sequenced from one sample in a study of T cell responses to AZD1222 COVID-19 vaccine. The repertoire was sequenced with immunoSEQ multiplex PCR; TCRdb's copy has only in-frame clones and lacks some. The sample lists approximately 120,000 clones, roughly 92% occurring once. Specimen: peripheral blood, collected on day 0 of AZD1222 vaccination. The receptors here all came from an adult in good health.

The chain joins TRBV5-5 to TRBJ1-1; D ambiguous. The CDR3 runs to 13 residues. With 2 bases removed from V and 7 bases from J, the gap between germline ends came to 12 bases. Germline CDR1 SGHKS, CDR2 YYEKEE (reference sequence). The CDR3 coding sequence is TGTGCCAGCAGCTTCTTTGGGATCGGTGAAGCTTTCTTT. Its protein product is CASSFFGIGEAFF.

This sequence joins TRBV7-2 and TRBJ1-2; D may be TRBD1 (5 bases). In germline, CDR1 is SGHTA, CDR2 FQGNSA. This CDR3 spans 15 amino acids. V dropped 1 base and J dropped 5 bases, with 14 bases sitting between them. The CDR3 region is CASSLVGEGGYGYTF. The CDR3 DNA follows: TGTGCCAGCAGCTTAGTAGGGGAGGGTGGGTATGGCTACACCTTC.

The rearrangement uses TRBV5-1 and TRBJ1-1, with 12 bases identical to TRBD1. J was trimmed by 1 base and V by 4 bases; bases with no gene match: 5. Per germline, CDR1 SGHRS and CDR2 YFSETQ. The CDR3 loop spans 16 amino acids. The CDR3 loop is CASSPGQGAQNTEAFF. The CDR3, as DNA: TGCGCCAGCAGCCCGGGACAGGGGGCGCAGAACACTGAAGCTTTCTTT.

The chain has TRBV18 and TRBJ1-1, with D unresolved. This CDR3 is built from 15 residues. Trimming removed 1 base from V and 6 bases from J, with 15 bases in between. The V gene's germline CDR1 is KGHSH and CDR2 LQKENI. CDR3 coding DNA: TGTGCCAGCTCACCACAGGAAGGGAAAGGCGCTGAAGCTTTCTTT. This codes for CASSPQEGKGAEAFF.

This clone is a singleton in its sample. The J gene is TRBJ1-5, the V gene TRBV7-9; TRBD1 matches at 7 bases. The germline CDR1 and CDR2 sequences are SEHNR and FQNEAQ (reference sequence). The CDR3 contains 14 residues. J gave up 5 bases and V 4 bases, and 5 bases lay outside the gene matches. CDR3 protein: CASSSQGSHQPQHF. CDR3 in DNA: TGTGCCAGCAGCTCACAGGGGTCCCATCAGCCCCAGCATTTT.

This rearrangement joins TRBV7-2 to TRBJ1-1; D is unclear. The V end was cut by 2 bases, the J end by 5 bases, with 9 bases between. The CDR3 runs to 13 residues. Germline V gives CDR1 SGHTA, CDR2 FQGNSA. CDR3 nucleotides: TGTGCCAGCAGCTTATGGCTGAGGACTGAAGCTTTCTTT. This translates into CASSLWLRTEAFF.

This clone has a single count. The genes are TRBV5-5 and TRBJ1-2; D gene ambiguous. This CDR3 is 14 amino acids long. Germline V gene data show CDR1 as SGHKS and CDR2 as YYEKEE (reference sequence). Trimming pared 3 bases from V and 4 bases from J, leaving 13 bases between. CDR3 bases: TGTGCCAGCAGCTCTCCCATGGCGGCCTATGGCTACACCTTC. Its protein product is CASSSPMAAYGYTF.

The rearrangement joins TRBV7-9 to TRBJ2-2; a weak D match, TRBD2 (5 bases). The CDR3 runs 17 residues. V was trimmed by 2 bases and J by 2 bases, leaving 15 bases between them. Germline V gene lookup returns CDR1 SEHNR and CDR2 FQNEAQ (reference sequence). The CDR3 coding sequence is TGTGCCAGCAGCTTATTGACTCGGGGTCCTAACACCGGGGAGCTGTTTTTT. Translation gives CASSLLTRGPNTGELFF.

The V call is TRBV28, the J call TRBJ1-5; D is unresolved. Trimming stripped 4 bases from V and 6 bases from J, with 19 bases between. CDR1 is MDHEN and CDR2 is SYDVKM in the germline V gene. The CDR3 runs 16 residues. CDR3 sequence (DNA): TGTGCCAGCAGTTCCACGCCCTCGGGAGGGAGTCAGCCCCAGCATTTT. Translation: CASSSTPSGGSQPQHF.

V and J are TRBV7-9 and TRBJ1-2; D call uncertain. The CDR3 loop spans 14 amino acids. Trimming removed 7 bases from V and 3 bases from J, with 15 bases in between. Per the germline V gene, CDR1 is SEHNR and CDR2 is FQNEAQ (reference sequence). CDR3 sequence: CASTQGGNDYGYTF. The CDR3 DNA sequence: TGTGCCAGCACCCAAGGAGGAAATGACTATGGCTACACCTTC.

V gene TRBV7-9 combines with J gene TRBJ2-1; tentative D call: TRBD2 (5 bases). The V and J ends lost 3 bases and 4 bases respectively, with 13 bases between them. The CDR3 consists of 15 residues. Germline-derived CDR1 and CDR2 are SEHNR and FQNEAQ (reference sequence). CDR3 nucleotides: TGTGCCAGCAGCTTTACGAGCGGCCCTTACAATGAGCAGTTCTTC. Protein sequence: CASSFTSGPYNEQFF.

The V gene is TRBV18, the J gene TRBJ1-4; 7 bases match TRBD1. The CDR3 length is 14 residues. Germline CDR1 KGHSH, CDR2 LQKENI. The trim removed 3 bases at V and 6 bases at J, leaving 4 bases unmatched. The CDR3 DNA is TGTGCCAGCTCACCCGTCAGGGGGGATGAAAAACTGTTTTTT. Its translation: CASSPVRGDEKLFF.

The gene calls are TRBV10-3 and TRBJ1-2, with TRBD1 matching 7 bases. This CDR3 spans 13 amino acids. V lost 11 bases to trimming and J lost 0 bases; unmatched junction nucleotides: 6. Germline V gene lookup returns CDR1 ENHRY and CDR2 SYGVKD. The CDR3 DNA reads TGTGCCGCTCGGGACAGAGCTAACTATGGCTACACCTTC. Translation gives CAARDRANYGYTF.

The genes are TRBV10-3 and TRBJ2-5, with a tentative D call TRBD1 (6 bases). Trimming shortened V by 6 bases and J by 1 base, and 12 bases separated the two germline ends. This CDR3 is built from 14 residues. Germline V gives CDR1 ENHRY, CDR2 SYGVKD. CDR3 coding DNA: TGTGCCATCAGCAACAGGGATGTCCAAGAGACCCAGTACTTC. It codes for CAISNRDVQETQYF.

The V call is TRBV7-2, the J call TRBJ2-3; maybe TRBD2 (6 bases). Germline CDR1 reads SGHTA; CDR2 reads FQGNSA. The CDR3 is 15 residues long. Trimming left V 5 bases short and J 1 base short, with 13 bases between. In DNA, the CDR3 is TGTGCCAGCAGCCTCGTAACGGGGGGCACAGATACGCAGTATTTT. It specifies CASSLVTGGTDTQYF.

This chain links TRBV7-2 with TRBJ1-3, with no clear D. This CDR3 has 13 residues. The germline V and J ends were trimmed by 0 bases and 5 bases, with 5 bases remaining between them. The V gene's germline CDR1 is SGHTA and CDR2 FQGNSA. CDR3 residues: CASSLARRNTIYF. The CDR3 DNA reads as TGTGCCAGCAGCTTAGCTAGGAGAAACACCATATATTTT.

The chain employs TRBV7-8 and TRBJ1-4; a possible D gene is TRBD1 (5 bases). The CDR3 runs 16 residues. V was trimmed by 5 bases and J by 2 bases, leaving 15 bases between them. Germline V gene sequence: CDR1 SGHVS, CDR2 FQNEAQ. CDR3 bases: TGTGCCAGCAGCCTTCCTGGGGCGGGCACTAATGAAAAACTGTTTTTT. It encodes CASSLPGAGTNEKLFF. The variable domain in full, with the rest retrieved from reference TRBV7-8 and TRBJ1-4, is GAGVSQSPRYKVAKRGQDVALRCDPISGHVSLFWYQQALGQGPEFLTYFQNEAQLDKSGLPSDRFFAERPEGSVSTLKIQRTQQEDSAVYLCASSLPGAGTNEKLFFGSGTQLSVL.